The 15 T cell receptor beta chains given below trace back to one sample, sequenced in a study of lymphopenia after photon versus proton radiotherapy. The protocol was immunoSEQ multiplex PCR, while the TCRdb copy is restricted to in-frame clones and leaves out a portion. The data hold about 60,000 clones, with 70% to 85% observed a single time. The source was peripheral blood, collected from a patient treated with proton-based radiotherapy. Receptors were obtained from a man between 60 and 75 years old with pancreatic cancer.

In its sample, this clone was seen once. The chain uses TRBV6-1 and TRBJ1-5, with TRBD1 matching over 8 bases. After removal of 3 bases from V and 3 bases from J, the junction contained 7 bases not matched to a gene. The CDR3 length is 16 residues. Germline V gives CDR1 MNHNS, CDR2 SASEGT. The CDR3 sequence is CASSDDRGQPNQPQHF. Here the CDR3 DNA reads TGTGCCAGCAGTGACGACAGGGGTCAACCCAATCAGCCCCAGCATTTT.

In DNA form, the CDR3 reads TGCGCCAGCAGCAGAGAAGCGGGAGGGGAGACCCAGTACTTC. It specifies CASSREAGGETQYF. V usage is TRBV5-1 and J usage is TRBJ2-5, with 10 bases matching TRBD2. The CDR3 has 14 residues. Germline lookup yields CDR1 SGHRS and CDR2 YFSETQ. Trimming cost V 4 bases and J 5 bases; bases outside gene matches: 5. The full variable domain, with the rest looked up from reference TRBV5-1 and TRBJ2-5, is KAGVTQTPRYLIKTRGQQVTLSCSPISGHRSVSWYQQTPGQGLQFLFEYFSETQRNKGNFPGRFSGRQFSNSRSEMNVSTLELGDSALYLCASSREAGGETQYFGPGTRLLVL.

This clone was seen just once. CDR3 coding DNA: TGTGCCAGCAGCTTAGACAGGGCTTCAGATACGCAGTATTTT. The encoded protein is CASSLDRASDTQYF. V usage is TRBV7-3 and J usage is TRBJ2-3; 7 bases agree with TRBD1. The CDR3 is 14 residues long. Germline CDR1 and CDR2: SGHTA and FQGTGA. V lost 2 bases and J lost 4; bases outside the gene matches: 3.

This clone was observed a single time. V usage is TRBV7-2 and J usage is TRBJ2-1; 9 bases are a match to TRBD2. With V trimmed by 3 bases and J by 10 bases, 19 bases remained unmatched. CDR3 length: 18 residues. Germline V gene data show CDR1 as SGHTA and CDR2 as FQGNSA. The CDR3 reads CASSLGPQGGGRAYEQFF. The CDR3 DNA is TGTGCCAGCAGCTTGGGCCCCCAAGGTGGCGGGAGGGCGTACGAGCAGTTCTTC.

The J gene is TRBJ1-5, the V gene TRBV21-1. TRBV21-1 is assigned pseudogene status. CDR3 length equals 18 residues. CDR3: CASSKGSSVGVCNQPQHF. The CDR3, as DNA: TGTGCCAGCAGCAAAGGTTCGTCTGTGGGTGTGTGCAATCAGCCCCAGCATTTT.

The rearrangement uses TRBV28 and TRBJ1-3; 12 bases are shared with TRBD1. Germline-derived CDR1 and CDR2 are MDHEN and SYDVKM. CDR3 length: 19 amino acids. The ends lost 6 bases at V and 4 bases at J; junction bases unmatched: 16. CDR3 in amino acids: CASSYSGTGGGSVGNTIYF. DNA of the CDR3: TGTGCCAGCAGCTACTCCGGGACAGGGGGCGGCTCTGTCGGAAACACCATATATTTT.

The chain couples TRBV6-5 to TRBJ1-3; D unresolved. Germline loops: CDR1 MNHEY, CDR2 SVGAGI. The CDR3 has 13 amino acids. With 8 bases removed from V and 0 bases from J, the gap between germline ends came to 8 bases. The CDR3: CASYMGSGNTIYF. The CDR3 DNA sequence: TGTGCCAGCTATATGGGCTCTGGAAACACCATATATTTT.

Worth noting for this clone: Sequence at one end of the junction differs from germline and may be a read error. The chain is built from TRBV18 and TRBJ1-1; D is uncertain. CDR3 length: 16 amino acids. Germline loops: CDR1 KGHSH, CDR2 LQKENI. CDR3 DNA sequence: TGTGCCAGCTCACCAATTAATCTGGGGTTGAAGACTGAAGCTTTCTTT. Translation gives CASSPINLGLKTEAFF.

The CDR3 DNA follows: TGTGCCAGCGGGCAGCTTGGGGAGAAGGAAAAACTGTTTTTT. Its protein is CASGQLGEKEKLFF. This rearrangement joins TRBV5-4 to TRBJ1-4, with unresolved D. V was cut by 7 bases and J by 8 bases, with 18 bases left in between. CDR3 length equals 14 residues. CDR1 and CDR2 from the germline V gene are SGHNT and YYREEE (reference sequence).

The genes are TRBV29-1 and TRBJ1-2, with a tentative D call TRBD1 (6 bases). Germline V lookup: CDR1 SQVTM, CDR2 ANQGSEA. The CDR3 sequence is 12 residues long. V was pared by 8 bases and J by 6 bases, with 16 bases between. The CDR3 is CSPPKGGDGYTF. CDR3 DNA sequence: TGCAGCCCCCCGAAGGGGGGAGATGGCTACACCTTC. The full variable domain, rest sourced from reference TRBV29-1 and TRBJ1-2, is SAVISQKPSRDICQRGTSLTIQCQVDSQVTMMFWYRQQPGQSLTLIATANQGSEATYESGFVIDKFPISRPNLTFSTLTVSNMSPEDSSIYLCSPPKGGDGYTFGSGTRLTVV.

This clone turned up a few times. The genes are TRBV7-8 and TRBJ2-1, with 10 bases fitting TRBD1. Germline V CDR1 and CDR2: SGHVS, FQNEAQ. The CDR3 spans 18 residues. The V gene end was trimmed by 3 bases and the J gene end by 6 bases; junction bases not matched to a gene: 14. The CDR3 protein is CASSFYGFGQGGSNEQFF. CDR3 sequence (DNA): TGTGCCAGCAGCTTTTATGGGTTTGGACAGGGGGGATCCAATGAGCAGTTCTTC.

The genes are TRBV19 and TRBJ2-1; TRBD2 matches 9 bases. The CDR3 runs to 16 residues. J was trimmed by 5 bases and V by 5 bases; bases with no gene match: 10. Germline CDR1 and CDR2: LNHDA and SQIVND (reference sequence). The CDR3 nucleotides are TGTGCCAGTAGTCCGCCCGGGACTAGCTACCACAATGAGCAGTTCTTC. It yields the protein CASSPPGTSYHNEQFF.

This rearrangement joins TRBV4-1 to TRBJ2-1; TRBD2 aligns across 9 bases. Germline CDR1 MGHRA, CDR2 YSYEKL. CDR3 length: 14 amino acids. V lost 3 bases to trimming and J lost 7 bases; unmatched junction nucleotides: 4. CDR3 nucleotide sequence: TGCGCCAGCAGCCAGCGGGAGGGCCTAAATGAGCAGTTCTTC. Translation: CASSQREGLNEQFF.

The chain is built from TRBV9 and TRBJ2-7; D may be TRBD1 (6 bases). The V gene's germline CDR1 is SGDLS and CDR2 YYNGEE. This CDR3 spans 15 amino acids. The germline V and J ends were trimmed by 4 bases and 5 bases, with 19 bases remaining between them. CDR3 protein: CASSSHSGAVNEQYF. CDR3 DNA sequence: TGTGCCAGCAGCTCTCACTCAGGGGCGGTAAACGAGCAGTACTTC.

V gene TRBV7-2 combines with J gene TRBJ2-7; 9 bases align to TRBD1. V dropped 4 bases and J dropped 5; count of bases not matched to a gene: 6. This CDR3 has 14 residues. Germline CDR1 reads SGHTA; CDR2 reads FQGNSA. In nucleotides, the CDR3 is TGTGCCAGCAGCTCCGGACAGGGGATGAACGAGCAGTACTTC. This sequence encodes CASSSGQGMNEQYF.